This T cell receptor beta chain was found in a study of cytomegalovirus exposure and HLA in healthy donors. Study-level points and caveats: The listing of some 170 TCR beta chains classed them as cytomegalovirus-associated. Across donors, most TCRs were seen rarely, yet some public ones were widespread.

As for this clone: What it binds is not known.

The germline gives CDR1 MDHEN, CDR2 SYDVKM. Trimming pared 5 bases from V and 8 bases from J, leaving 15 bases between. This CDR3 contains 13 residues. Method: immunoSEQ multiplex PCR; TCRdb's copy keeps in-frame clones and lacks some. The sample includes roughly 300,000 clones, around 86% of them seen just once. These donors were members of the 120-subject validation cohort, a group separate from the approximately 670-subject first cohort. The sequencing sample was made of PBMCs. This clonotype was sampled from a woman under 30 in good health and CMV-seronegative. The chain is built from TRBV28 and TRBJ1-1; tentatively, D is TRBD1 (6 bases). As DNA, the CDR3 is TGTGCCAGCAGTCTATCAGGGAGGGGGGAAGCTTTCTTT. Translation gives CASSLSGRGEAFF.